A selection of T cell receptor beta chains follows, all from one sample in a study of T cell changes during pregnancy in multiple sclerosis. Only in-frame clones appear in the TCRdb table, and some are missing; sequencing was by immunoSEQ multiplex PCR. Seen here are under 130,000 clones, about 90% observed once, and the top ten hold 0.75% to 0.95%. This specimen consisted of peripheral blood, obtained after pregnancy. These receptors all stem from a female donor with multiple sclerosis, enrolled in a pregnancy study. Each CDR3 is given with its conserved first and last residue. The D gene is left open where the match is weak.

V: TRBV4-3; J: TRBJ1-2; D: .; CDR3: CASSQGFGTSHYGYTF
V: TRBV9; J: TRBJ2-7; D: .; CDR3: CASSPAVGHLSYEQYF
V: TRBV28; J: TRBJ2-3; D: .; CDR3: CASSPPGISAAQYF
V: TRBV7-6; J: TRBJ1-1; D: TRBD1; CDR3: CASSLAILGGVMNTEAFF
V: TRBV6-5; J: TRBJ2-1; D: TRBD1; CDR3: CASSLGGAQFF
V: TRBV7-2; J: TRBJ2-5; D: TRBD2; CDR3: CASSLGSGGRETQYF
V: TRBV18; J: TRBJ2-1; D: .; CDR3: CASSPPSSVEQFF
V: TRBV19; J: TRBJ2-3; D: TRBD1; CDR3: CASSPRTGGWADTQYF
V: TRBV2; J: TRBJ2-1; D: TRBD2; CDR3: CASRVERESEQFF
V: TRBV6-5; J: TRBJ1-2; D: TRBD1; CDR3: CASRKPGQFYGYTF
V: TRBV6-5; J: TRBJ1-1; D: TRBD1; CDR3: CASTLDRGRAEAFF
V: TRBV27; J: TRBJ1-1; D: .; CDR3: CASSVQGWDTEAFF
V: TRBV27; J: TRBJ2-1; D: .; CDR3: CASSSYSGEQFF
V: TRBV6-5; J: TRBJ1-5; D: .; CDR3: CASSLNRGKPNQPQHF
V: TRBV9; J: TRBJ2-3; D: .; CDR3: CASSVEGDTQYF
V: TRBV27; J: TRBJ2-1; D: TRBD2; CDR3: CASSSEGGGLAYNEQFF
V: TRBV9; J: TRBJ2-5; D: .; CDR3: CASSAPMGGQETQYF
V: TRBV5-1; J: TRBJ2-1; D: .; CDR3: CASSLASNPNGQFF
V: TRBV4-1; J: TRBJ2-3; D: TRBD1; CDR3: CASSLTNTPGQGFTDTQYF
V: TRBV28; J: TRBJ2-7; D: TRBD2; CDR3: CASSLWTSGGEQYF
V: TRBV6-4; J: TRBJ1-5; D: .; CDR3: CASSVDSNQPQHF
V: TRBV18; J: TRBJ2-3; D: TRBD1; CDR3: CASSRGQSDTQYF
V: TRBV2; J: TRBJ2-7; D: TRBD1; CDR3: CASSDRGLGEQYF
V: TRBV6-5; J: TRBJ1-1; D: .; CDR3: CASSTQGGSAQAFF
V: TRBV27; J: TRBJ1-1; D: .; CDR3: CASSWAGNTEAFF
V: TRBV6-1; J: TRBJ2-7; D: .; CDR3: CASERWYEQYF
V: TRBV6-6; J: TRBJ1-3; D: TRBD1; CDR3: CASRSNTGAVGNTIYF
V: TRBV2; J: TRBJ1-4; D: TRBD1; CDR3: CASSRSDRGDEKLFF
V: TRBV7-7; J: TRBJ2-1; D: TRBD2; CDR3: CASSTGTSGVNEQFF
V: TRBV5-8; J: TRBJ2-1; D: .; CDR3: CASSSGSYNEQFF
V: TRBV4-3; J: TRBJ1-4; D: .; CDR3: CASSQVAGRANEKLFF
V: TRBV30; J: TRBJ2-3; D: TRBD2; CDR3: CAWSVRGGVADTQYF
V: TRBV10-1; J: TRBJ2-1; D: .; CDR3: CASSGLDQHEQFF
V: TRBV29-1; J: TRBJ2-7; D: .; CDR3: CSAVGAASYEQYF
V: TRBV5-1; J: TRBJ2-3; D: TRBD2; CDR3: CASSLGIGLAGGSDTQYF
V: TRBV4-2; J: TRBJ2-2; D: TRBD2; CDR3: CASSQLLAGRTGELFF
V: TRBV15; J: TRBJ2-7; D: TRBD2; CDR3: CATSRDGAGGRGSYEQYF
V: TRBV7-9; J: TRBJ1-2; D: TRBD1; CDR3: CASSLAGTGAGYTF
V: TRBV30; J: TRBJ2-5; D: TRBD2; CDR3: CAWSGGGLRGETQYF
V: TRBV4-3; J: TRBJ2-1; D: TRBD1; CDR3: CASSQSRTGGGNEQFF
V: TRBV7-9; J: TRBJ1-2; D: TRBD1; CDR3: CASSLGGQPNYGYTF
V: TRBV28; J: TRBJ1-2; D: TRBD1; CDR3: CASSLYSGRGRIGYTF
V: TRBV5-1; J: TRBJ1-1; D: .; CDR3: CASSLKPVTEAFF
V: TRBV7-2; J: TRBJ1-5; D: TRBD1; CDR3: CASSLAGTGTANQPQHF
V: TRBV7-9; J: TRBJ1-4; D: .; CDR3: CASSLMQGQGF
V: TRBV19; J: TRBJ1-1; D: TRBD1; CDR3: CASSLRTGANTEAFF
V: TRBV29-1; J: TRBJ1-1; D: .; CDR3: CSVEEGSGSGTEAFF
V: TRBV27; J: TRBJ1-4; D: .; CDR3: CASSPRPGQGEKLFF
V: TRBV19; J: TRBJ1-5; D: .; CDR3: CASSRLQGDQPQHF
V: TRBV18; J: TRBJ2-7; D: TRBD2; CDR3: CASSPPTSQRGDRREQYF
V: TRBV7-8; J: TRBJ1-6; D: .; CDR3: CASSSGGNSPLHF
V: TRBV5-1; J: TRBJ2-5; D: TRBD1; CDR3: CASKKNLQGDKETQYF
V: TRBV12-5; J: TRBJ1-2; D: .; CDR3: CASGLGGSYGYTF
V: TRBV29-1; J: TRBJ2-5; D: TRBD1; CDR3: CSAGGTGGNQETQYF